This T cell receptor beta chain was identified during a study of cytomegalovirus exposure and HLA in healthy donors. Findings and limits, study-wide: Among TCR sequences, most were rare, though some public TCRs appeared in many donors. As a later analysis revealed, the rate of TCR association differed by HLA locus, with DRB1 most and HLA-C fewest.

This CDR3 comprises 14 residues. The germline CDR1 and CDR2 sequences are MRHNA and SNTAGT. Trimming took 5 bases from V and 4 from J, leaving 13 bases between them. The PCR had 60 Vbeta and 13 Jbeta primers. Some clones are missing from TCRdb's copy, which holds only in-frame ones; the method was immunoSEQ multiplex PCR. Of some 150,000 clones in the sample, roughly 80% were seen once. As to this clone: Its specificity is unknown.

The origin of this receptor is a woman in her twenties or thirties in good health and CMV-seronegative. Sequencing was done on a sample of PBMCs. The chain joins TRBV6-4 to TRBJ2-3, with D tentatively TRBD1 (6 bases). The CDR3 DNA reads as TGTGCCAGCAGTTCGACAGGCGAGGCAGATACGCAGTATTTT. The encoded protein is CASSSTGEADTQYF.